This T cell receptor beta chain comes out of a study of blood T cells in healthy people across ages. About this clonotype itself: Its antigen remains unidentified.

Donors were healthy Caucasian individuals from Russia aged about 6 to 95. Study observations and caveats: PBMCs left unsorted prevented a conclusive naive versus antigen-experienced comparison.

This CDR3 is built from 14 residues. Per germline, CDR1 SGHTA and CDR2 FQGNSA. The V end was cut by 3 bases, the J end by 4 bases, with 12 bases between. A second PCR, run for about 6 to 11 cycles, used a sample-barcoded 5' primer plus a J-beta primer mix. Every cDNA molecule carried a tag from a template-switch adaptor bearing 12 random nucleotides. TCRdb re-called the 5' RACE reads with MiXCR, one entry per CDR3 protein. The data hold approximately 1.5 million distinct CDR3 sequences, with 42% observed a single time. The chain employs TRBV7-2 and TRBJ1-2; possible D gene TRBD1, 5 bases. The clonotype comes from a woman younger than 35 in good health. The sequencing sample was made of blood. This CDR3 is CASSFDGGGYGYTF. In DNA, the CDR3 is TGTGCCAGCAGCTTCGACGGCGGGGGCTATGGCTACACCTTC.